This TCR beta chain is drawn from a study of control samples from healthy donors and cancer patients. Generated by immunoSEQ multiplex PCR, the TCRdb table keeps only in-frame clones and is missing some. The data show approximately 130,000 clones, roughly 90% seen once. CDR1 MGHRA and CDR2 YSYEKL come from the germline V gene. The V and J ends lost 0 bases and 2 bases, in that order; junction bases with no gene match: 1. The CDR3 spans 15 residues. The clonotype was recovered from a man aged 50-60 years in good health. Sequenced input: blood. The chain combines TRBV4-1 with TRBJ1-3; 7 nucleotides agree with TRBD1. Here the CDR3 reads CASSQDRGPGNTIYF. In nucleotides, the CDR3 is TGCGCCAGCAGCCAAGATAGGGGGCCTGGAAACACCATATATTTT.